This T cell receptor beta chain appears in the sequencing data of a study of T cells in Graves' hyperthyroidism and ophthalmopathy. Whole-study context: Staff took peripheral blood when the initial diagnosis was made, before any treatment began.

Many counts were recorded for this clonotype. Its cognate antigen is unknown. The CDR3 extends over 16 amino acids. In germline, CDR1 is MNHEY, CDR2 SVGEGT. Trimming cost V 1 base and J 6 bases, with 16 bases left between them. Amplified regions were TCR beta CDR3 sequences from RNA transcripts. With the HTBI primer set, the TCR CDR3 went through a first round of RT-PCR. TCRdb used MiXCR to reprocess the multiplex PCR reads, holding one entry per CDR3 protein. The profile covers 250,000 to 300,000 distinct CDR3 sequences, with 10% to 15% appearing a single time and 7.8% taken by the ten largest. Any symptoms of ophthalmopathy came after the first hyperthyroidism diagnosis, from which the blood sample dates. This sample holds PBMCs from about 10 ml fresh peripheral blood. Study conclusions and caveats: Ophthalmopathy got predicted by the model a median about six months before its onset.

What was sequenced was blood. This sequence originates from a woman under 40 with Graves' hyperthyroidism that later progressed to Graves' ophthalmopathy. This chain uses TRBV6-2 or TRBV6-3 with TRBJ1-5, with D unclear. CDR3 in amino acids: CASSYFGFISSQPQHF. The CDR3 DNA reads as TGTGCCAGCAGTTACTTCGGGTTTATAAGTTCTCAGCCCCAGCATTTT.